This T cell receptor (beta chain) was identified in a study of T-cell memory formation after mild COVID-19. Study background: For the most part, TCR clusters were specific to one donor.

This clonotype was counted between two and nine times. What it binds is unknown. The CDR3 has 17 amino acids. Trimming shortened V by 1 base and J by 2 bases, and 17 bases separated the two germline ends. CDR1 MGHRA and CDR2 YSYEKL come from the germline V gene. TCRdb reanalysed the 5' RACE reads using MiXCR and keeps one entry per CDR3 protein. The sample lists 300,000 to 400,000 distinct CDR3 sequences, 13% to 15% occurring once. General study results and limits: Mainly in CM and EM were contracting CD4+ clones; CD8+ were in EMRA.

Sample: PBMCs or a T cell subset sorted from them (not recorded which). The receptor comes from a young man who had mild COVID-19 (a few samples of this study predate the infection). Cell type and time point are not known. V usage is TRBV4-1 and J usage is TRBJ2-5; a possible D gene is TRBD2 (5 bases). CDR3 in DNA: TGCGCCAGCAGCCAAGTTGGATCCGGACTGTTACAAGAGACCCAGTACTTC. It yields the protein CASSQVGSGLLQETQYF.